Reported below is one T cell receptor beta chain. The antigen is not known. The CDR3 spans 14 residues. Germline values: CDR1 LNHNV, CDR2 YYDKDF (reference sequence). Trimming cost V 4 bases and J 5 bases, with 12 bases left between them. The data derive from a study of shared clonotypes between healthy human individuals. Whole-study context: The donor group consisted of a couple of women and three men, aged 18 to 49. Whole-study results and caveats: On the whole, naive subsets had larger estimated richness than memory subsets had.

TCRdb's table, derived via immunoSEQ multiplex PCR, lists solely in-frame clones and lacks some. Of roughly 2.4 million clones in the sample, approximately 96% were seen once. This sequence joins TRBV15 and TRBJ2-1; D remains unclear. The TCR was taken from a young man in good health. The source material was naive CD4+ T cells sorted from blood. Subset given: CD45RA+ positively selected. The CDR3 bases are TGTGCCACCAGCATTGAGCCATGGGACAATGAGCAGTTCTTC. This gives the protein CATSIEPWDNEQFF.